The clone carrying this T cell receptor (beta chain) was seen only a few times. The antigen is unknown. Additional DNA sequences in this sample encode the identical CDR3. The sample is drawn from a study of shared clonotypes between healthy human individuals. Whole-study findings and limits: Despite large depth, sorted-subset datasets appeared incompletely sequenced.

Trimming cost V 1 base and J 0 bases; bases outside gene matches: 2. Germline V gene sequence: CDR1 SGHRS, CDR2 YFSETQ. The length of the CDR3 is 15 residues. Authors' data handling: Junction-only immunoSEQ sequences carried no quality scores, so filtering differed. TCRdb's copy holds only in-frame clones and misses some; the assay was immunoSEQ multiplex PCR. The V and J calls and clone size were taken over from that table, and D and trimming were inferred from the DNA. Here the sample spans roughly 1,100,000 clones, around 74% being singletons. The receptor was isolated from a man younger than 30 in good health. This chain uses TRBV5-1 with TRBJ2-7; 9 bases fit TRBD1. Material: memory CD4+ T cells sorted from blood. Subset indicated: CD45RA-negative fraction. The CDR3 DNA follows: TGCGCCAGCAGCTTGACAGGGGGCTCCTCCTACGAGCAGTACTTC. Its protein product is CASSLTGGSSYEQYF.